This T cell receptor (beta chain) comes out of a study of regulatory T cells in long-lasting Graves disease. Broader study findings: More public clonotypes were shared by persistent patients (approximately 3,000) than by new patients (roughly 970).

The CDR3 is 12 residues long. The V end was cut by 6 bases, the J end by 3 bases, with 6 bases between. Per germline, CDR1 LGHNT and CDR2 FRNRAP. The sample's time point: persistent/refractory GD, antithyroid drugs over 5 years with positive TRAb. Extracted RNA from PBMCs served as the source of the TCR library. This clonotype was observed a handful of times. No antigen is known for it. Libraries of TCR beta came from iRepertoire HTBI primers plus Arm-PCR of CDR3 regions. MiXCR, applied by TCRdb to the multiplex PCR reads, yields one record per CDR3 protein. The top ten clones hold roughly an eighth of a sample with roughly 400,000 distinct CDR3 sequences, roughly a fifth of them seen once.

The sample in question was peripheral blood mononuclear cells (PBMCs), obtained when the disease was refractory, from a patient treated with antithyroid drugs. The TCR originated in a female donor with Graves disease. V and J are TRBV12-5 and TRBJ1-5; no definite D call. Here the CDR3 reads CASGTTNQPQHF. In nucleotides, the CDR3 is TGTGCTAGTGGGACAACCAATCAGCCCCAGCATTTT.